The rows below give T cell receptor beta chains drawn from one sample of a study of T cell responses to AZD1222 COVID-19 vaccine. The assay was immunoSEQ multiplex PCR, and TCRdb's table has in-frame clones only and misses some. The sample lists about 35,000 clones; 85% to 90% were seen once. Sequencing was performed on peripheral blood, taken 28 days after the second AZD1222 dose. The receptors originated from an adult who received the AZD1222 COVID-19 vaccine. Both conserved end residues are part of each CDR3. Fields, in order: V gene, CDR3 length, D gene, J gene, clone size, CDR3 DNA, CDR3 protein. D genes are given only for firm matches. Size is omitted from some rows. Given values are once, few, many or a class for expanded clones.

TRBV10-1	15	-	TRBJ1-1	once	TGCGCCAGCAGTGATGGAGGAGGGGGAGGAACTGAAGCTTTCTTT	CASSDGGGGGTEAFF
TRBV19	14	TRBD1	TRBJ1-1	-	TGTGCCAGTAGGATAGAAGACAGGGACACTGAAGCTTTCTTT	CASRIEDRDTEAFF
TRBV10-3	18	TRBD1	TRBJ2-2	-	TGTGCCATCAGTGATGGTACAGGGGTCCCGCGTGGTACCGGGGAGCTGTTTTTT	CAISDGTGVPRGTGELFF
TRBV23-1	15	-	TRBJ1-2	-	TGCGCCAGCAGTCTCCCGACAGGACCGCTTTTTGGCTACACCTTC	CASSLPTGPLFGYTF
TRBV28	13	-	TRBJ1-4	-	TGTGCCAGCAGGACGGGGGGCGAGGAAAAACTGTTTTTT	CASRTGGEEKLFF
TRBV7-6	16	-	TRBJ2-1	-	TGTGCCAGCAGCGCTGCCCTGGGACGGTCCTACAATGAGCAGTTCTTC	CASSAALGRSYNEQFF
TRBV6-4	13	-	TRBJ2-1	few	TGTGCCAGCAGTCGATTCCGGGAGAATGAGCAGTTCTTC	CASSRFRENEQFF
TRBV6-1	14	-	TRBJ2-7	-	TGTGCCAGCAGTGAAGCTGGGAAACGCTACGAGCAGTACTTC	CASSEAGKRYEQYF
TRBV28	17	TRBD2	TRBJ2-1	-	TGTGCCAGCAGTTTACTCCGGACTAGCGGGAGGAAGAATGAGCAGTTCTTC	CASSLLRTSGRKNEQFF
TRBV28	14	-	TRBJ2-7	-	TGTGCCAGCAGTTTCTCACGGACAGCCTACGAGCAGTACTTC	CASSFSRTAYEQYF
TRBV6-5	15	TRBD1	TRBJ2-2	-	TGTGCCAGTCGGACGCGGGACAGGGGCCATCGGGAGCTGTTTTTT	CASRTRDRGHRELFF
TRBV11-2	15	-	TRBJ2-7	-	TGTGCCAGCATCCCTGGGCAGGGCTTCTCCTACGAGCAGTACTTC	CASIPGQGFSYEQYF
TRBV9	16	-	TRBJ2-6	-	TGTGCCAGCAGCGTGGGGTACGGATCCGGGGCCAACGTCCTGACTTTC	CASSVGYGSGANVLTF
TRBV5-1	14	-	TRBJ2-5	-	TGCGCCAGCAGCATCAGGGATGTTGGTGAGACCCAGTACTTC	CASSIRDVGETQYF
TRBV19	14	-	TRBJ1-2	-	TGTGCCAGTAGTCCAGCCCCAGGGCCCTATGGCTACACCTTC	CASSPAPGPYGYTF
TRBV3-1/TRBV3-2	12	-	TRBJ1-2	few	TGTGCCAGCAGCCAAGATTGGGATGGCTACACCTTC	CASSQDWDGYTF
TRBV3-1/TRBV3-2	14	-	TRBJ2-5	-	TGTGCCAGCAGCCAAGTGAGAGTCTCAGAGACCCAGTACTTC	CASSQVRVSETQYF
TRBV30	16	-	TRBJ2-7	-	TGTGCCTGGACACGAGGCTTAGCGGTACGTACCTACGAGCAGTACTTC	CAWTRGLAVRTYEQYF
TRBV7-9	14	-	TRBJ2-1	-	TGTGCCAGCAGCTTAGTGGGGCAGGGCAATGAGCAGTTCTTC	CASSLVGQGNEQFF
TRBV2	17	TRBD2	TRBJ2-1	-	TGTGCCACCCCAAGGACTCCTAGCGGGGTGGGCCTCAATCAGCAGTTCTTC	CATPRTPSGVGLNQQFF
TRBV18	13	-	TRBJ2-2	-	TGTGCCAGCTCACCACAGGACCCCGGGGAGCTGTTTTTT	CASSPQDPGELFF
TRBV5-8	15	-	TRBJ2-7	few	TGTGCCAGCAGCACGGGGATTAGCGGTTCCTACGAGCAGTACTTC	CASSTGISGSYEQYF
TRBV29-1	12	-	TRBJ2-1	few	TGCAGCGTCGGTGGGGGCCCTAATGAGCAGTTCTTC	CSVGGGPNEQFF
TRBV19	14	TRBD1	TRBJ1-4	-	TGTGCCAGTAGTAGACAGGGTATCAATGAAAAACTGTTTTTT	CASSRQGINEKLFF
TRBV7-2	16	TRBD2	TRBJ2-3	-	TGTGCCAGCAGCGAGGCGGGGGGCAGGCGTCGAGATACGCAGTATTTT	CASSEAGGRRRDTQYF
TRBV5-1	14	TRBD2	TRBJ2-7	-	TGCGCCAGCAGCTTTACTAGCGGGAGTTACGAGCAGTACTTC	CASSFTSGSYEQYF
TRBV6-5	13	-	TRBJ1-1	-	TGTGCCAGCAGTTACTTAGGACAGAAGGAGGCTTTCTTT	CASSYLGQKEAFF
TRBV14	15	-	TRBJ2-6	-	TGTGCCAGCAGAGACTCGAGCTCTGGGGCCAACGTCCTGACTTTC	CASRDSSSGANVLTF
TRBV28	14	-	TRBJ1-5	-	TGTGCCAGCAGTCCAACAACAGGTAATCAGCCCCAGCATTTT	CASSPTTGNQPQHF
TRBV2	13	TRBD1	TRBJ1-1	-	TGTGCCAGCGGTCGAACCGGGACAGGCCAAGCTTTCTTT	CASGRTGTGQAFF
TRBV7-2	16	-	TRBJ2-3	-	TGTGCCAGCAGCGTCTTAAGGAGTGGGGGCACAGATACGCAGTATTTT	CASSVLRSGGTDTQYF
TRBV11-3	15	TRBD2	TRBJ2-1	-	TGTGCCAGCAGCTCCACTAGCGGGGGGGCGAATGAGCAGTTCTTC	CASSSTSGGANEQFF
TRBV30	13	-	TRBJ1-5	-	TGTGCCTGGAGTCCGGGAAGTGGTCAGCCCCAGCATTTT	CAWSPGSGQPQHF
TRBV7-9	15	-	TRBJ1-2	-	TGTGCCAGCAGCTTAGAGGCGGCCGGTCTCTATGGCTACACCTTC	CASSLEAAGLYGYTF
TRBV7-2	15	-	TRBJ2-5	-	TGTGCCAGCAGCTTAGATCAGGGGTACCAAGAGACCCAGTACTTC	CASSLDQGYQETQYF
TRBV19	13	TRBD1	TRBJ2-5	-	TGTGCCAGTAGACGGACAGGTCAAGAGACCCAGTACTTC	CASRRTGQETQYF
TRBV28	14	-	TRBJ2-7	-	TGTGCCAGCAGCCCAACAACTCCGACGGGGGAGCAGTACTTC	CASSPTTPTGEQYF
TRBV6-5	13	-	TRBJ2-7	-	TGTGCCAGCAGCCAGGGACCGTCCTACGAGCAGTACTTC	CASSQGPSYEQYF
TRBV5-5	13	-	TRBJ1-4	once	TGTGCCAGCAGCTTCAGGGGACGGGAAAAACTGTTTTTT	CASSFRGREKLFF
TRBV5-5	15	-	TRBJ1-4	-	TGTGCCAGCATGGGGTCGGGAGGCTGGGACGAAAAACTGTTTTTT	CASMGSGGWDEKLFF